One sample yielded the 6 T cell receptor beta chains listed below, sequenced in a study of CD8 T cells in Susac syndrome. RNA, at about 0.45 to 1 ug, was reverse transcribed with random hexamers. TCRdb ran MiXCR on the immunoSEQ multiplex PCR reads and lists one entry per CDR3 protein. The sample records some 110,000 distinct CDR3 sequences, 85% to 95% being singletons. Sequencing was performed on CD8+ T cells from PBMCs. The source is a human donor with multiple sclerosis.

The chain employs TRBV13 and TRBJ2-7; D gene uncertain. This CDR3 spans 13 amino acids. The V gene's germline CDR1 is PRHDT and CDR2 FYEKMQ (reference sequence). V gave up 5 bases and J gave up 7 bases, with 15 bases separating them. For the CDR3, the DNA is TGTGCCAGCAGCCAGAACAGAATCCGGGAGCAGTACTTC. Translation gives CASSQNRIREQYF.

The chain joins TRBV13 to TRBJ2-6; tentative D call: TRBD1 (5 bases). Germline CDR1 PRHDT, CDR2 FYEKMQ (reference sequence). V was clipped by 2 bases and J by 2 bases, with 7 bases between them. This CDR3 comprises 15 residues. DNA for the CDR3: TGTGCCAGCAGCTTACGGACAACTGGGGCCAACGTCCTGACTTTC. It translates to CASSLRTTGANVLTF.

This clonotype was observed a few times. The chain carries TRBV13 and TRBJ2-7, with 11 nucleotides matching TRBD2. The junction had 2 bases not matched to a gene; V was cut back by 4 bases and J by 6 bases. Germline assignment: CDR1 PRHDT and CDR2 FYEKMQ (reference sequence). This CDR3 contains 13 residues. DNA for the CDR3: TGTGCCAGCAGCTCTGGACTAGCGGGCGAGCAGTACGTC. It yields the protein CASSSGLAGEQYV.

The V call is TRBV11-2, the J call TRBJ2-7; tentatively, D is TRBD2 (5 bases). Germline V gene data show CDR1 as SGHAT and CDR2 as FQNNGV. V shed 6 bases and J shed 9 bases, with 21 bases lying between them. The CDR3 extends over 14 amino acids. CDR3 region: CASSYQSGVGGQYF. The DNA of the CDR3 is TGTGCCAGCAGTTACCAGAGCGGCGTAGGCGGGCAGTACTTC.

The CDR3 nucleotides read TGTGCCAGCACCCCGGGAGGGGGGGCCTCCTACGAGCAGTACTTC. Its protein product is CASTPGGGASYEQYF. The chain combines TRBV3-1 with TRBJ2-7, with TRBD2 matching over 8 bases. Per germline, CDR1 LGHDT and CDR2 YNNKEL (reference sequence). The J segment lost 0 bases and the V segment lost 7 bases, leaving 8 bases of the junction unmatched. CDR3 size: 15 residues.

This chain joins TRBV7-9 and TRBJ1-2, with D uncertain. Between the trimmed V and J ends, which lost 4 bases and 4 bases, there was a span of 16 bases. This CDR3 spans 15 amino acids. Looked up from germline, CDR1 is SEHNR and CDR2 is FQNEAQ (reference sequence). The DNA for the CDR3 is TGTGCCAGCAGCTCCCGTGAGATGCGTGCCTATGGCTACACCTTC. Amino acids: CASSSREMRAYGYTF.